Below are 21 T cell receptor beta chains sequenced from a single sample in a study of T cells in Graves' hyperthyroidism and ophthalmopathy. Regions amplified from RNA transcripts were the TCR beta CDR3 regions. The TCR CDR3 first-round RT-PCR relied on the HTBI primer set. TCRdb re-analysed the multiplex PCR reads in MiXCR, keeping a single row per CDR3 protein. The sample carries around 420,000 distinct CDR3 sequences, less than 20% recorded once. Source material: blood. The receptors shown here come from a young woman with Graves' hyperthyroidism.

V usage is TRBV20-1 and J usage is TRBJ2-1, with D maybe TRBD2 (5 bases). Trimming removed 3 bases at V and 1 base at J, with 7 bases between. The CDR3 is made up of 13 amino acids. The V gene's germline CDR1 is DFQATT and CDR2 SNEGSKA (reference sequence). DNA for the CDR3: TGCAGTGCTAGCCCGGGGTCCTACAATGAGCAGTTCTTC. Its translation: CSASPGSYNEQFF.

The chain combines TRBV14 with TRBJ1-2; the D gene is possibly TRBD1 (5 bases). This CDR3 region has 14 residues. The V end lost 1 base, the J end lost 7 bases, and 13 bases lay between the germline ends. Germline V gene data show CDR1 as SGHDN and CDR2 as FVKESK. CDR3 bases: TGTGCCAGCAGCCAAGGGGGGACGAGGCGTGGCTACACCTTC. Residues: CASSQGGTRRGYTF.

This clonotype showed up just a few times. This chain connects TRBV3-1 to TRBJ1-5; D is uncertain. CDR1 and CDR2 (germline): LGHDT, YNNKEL (reference sequence). The CDR3 is 13 residues long. Trimming cost V 1 base and J 7 bases, with 8 bases left between them. The CDR3 bases are TGTGCCAGCAGCCAAGCTGAGGGACAGCCCCAGCATTTT. It translates to CASSQAEGQPQHF.

This clonotype occurred a few times. The chain couples TRBV10-2 to TRBJ2-5; D is uncertain. Trimming left V 4 bases short and J 0 bases short, with 9 bases between. The CDR3 runs to 14 residues. Germline loops: CDR1 WSHSY, CDR2 SAAADI. In DNA form, the CDR3 reads TGCGCCAGCAGTGTCCGGACGTACCAAGAGACCCAGTACTTC. Its protein is CASSVRTYQETQYF.

This clonotype came up many times. The chain employs TRBV12-3 or TRBV12-4 and TRBJ1-1; TRBD1 might be the D (6 bases). The V end lost 6 bases, the J end lost 1 base, and 18 bases lay between the germline ends. The CDR3 sequence is 16 residues long. CDR3 nucleotides: TGTGCCAGCAGCGCGCCGGGACACAAATGGAACACTGAAGCTTTCTTT. Protein: CASSAPGHKWNTEAFF.

This clonotype was detected ten times or more. The chain has TRBV7-2 and TRBJ1-4; the D is unclear. The V gene's germline CDR1 is SGHTA and CDR2 FQGNSA. Trimming removed 3 bases at V and 7 bases at J, with 9 bases between. The CDR3 spans 13 residues. CDR3 sequence: CASSFEPREKLFF. CDR3 coding DNA: TGTGCCAGCAGCTTCGAGCCGCGTGAAAAACTGTTTTTT.

This clonotype has a count of ten or more. The chain has TRBV5-1 and TRBJ2-3; 10 bases agree with TRBD1. With 1 base clipped from V and 4 bases from J, the junction kept 15 bases outside the gene matches. The CDR3 is 19 amino acids. CDR1 and CDR2 from the germline V gene are SGHRS and YFSETQ. The CDR3 loop is CASSLWGQGPQTTPDTQYF. CDR3 DNA: TGCGCCAGCAGCTTGTGGGGACAGGGGCCGCAAACCACCCCAGATACGCAGTATTTT.

This clonotype was counted ten times or more. The chain combines TRBV12-3 or TRBV12-4 with TRBJ1-2, with D hard to call. This CDR3 has 18 amino acids. V shed 3 bases and J shed 4 bases, with 24 bases lying between them. The CDR3: CASSFPTSTDEVGYGYTF. The DNA for the CDR3 is TGTGCCAGCAGTTTCCCGACGTCAACGGACGAAGTGGGCTATGGCTACACCTTC.

V is TRBV11-2 and J is TRBJ2-5; TRBD1 matches at 7 bases. The CDR3 is made up of 18 amino acids. CDR1 is SGHAT, CDR2 FQNNGV, per germline. J gave up 3 bases and V 3 bases, and 16 bases lay outside the gene matches. The CDR3 is CASSLADREKVLKETQYF. The CDR3 nucleotides are TGTGCCAGCAGCTTGGCTGACAGGGAAAAAGTTTTAAAAGAGACCCAGTACTTC.

This clonotype was observed a few times. This chain connects TRBV27 to TRBJ2-6, with 7 bases that match TRBD1. The CDR3 sequence is 14 residues long. Germline CDR1 MNHEY, CDR2 SMNVEV (reference sequence). Unmatched junction bases numbered 4, after V lost 9 bases and J lost 2 bases. CDR3 residues: CARDREAGANVLTF. Here the CDR3 DNA reads TGTGCCAGAGACAGGGAAGCTGGGGCCAACGTCCTGACTTTC.

Ten or more counts support this clonotype. V gene TRBV6-2 or TRBV6-3 combines with J gene TRBJ1-1; TRBD1 agrees at 7 bases. V lost 4 bases to trimming and J lost 4 bases; unmatched junction nucleotides: 3. Germline V gene lookup returns CDR1 MNHEY and CDR2 SVGEGT. This CDR3 has 13 amino acids. The CDR3 DNA sequence: TGTGCCAGCAGTTTCTACAGGGGCACTGAAGCTTTCTTT. Translating gives CASSFYRGTEAFF.

The genes are TRBV29-1 and TRBJ2-1, with 9 bases fitting TRBD2. From germline, CDR1 is SQVTM and CDR2 ANQGSEA. This CDR3 contains 16 residues. Trimming took 6 bases from V and 0 from J; bases not matched to a gene: 9. The CDR3 DNA sequence: TGCAGCGTACCGACTAGCGGTGAAGACTCCTACAATGAGCAGTTCTTC. Its translation is CSVPTSGEDSYNEQFF.

This clonotype was observed many times. Here the CDR3 DNA reads TGTGCCAGTAGCCATAGACTGATGAACACTGAAGCTTTCTTT. As protein: CASSHRLMNTEAFF. This rearrangement joins TRBV19 to TRBJ1-1; no firm D call. Trimming cost V 6 bases and J 0 bases, with 11 bases left between them. This CDR3 has 14 residues. The germline gives CDR1 LNHDA, CDR2 SQIVND (reference sequence).

This clonotype was seen ten or more times. The J gene is TRBJ1-2, the V gene TRBV6-1; D is perhaps TRBD1 (5 bases). From germline, CDR1 is MNHNS and CDR2 SASEGT. The CDR3 runs 17 residues. Trimming took off 10 bases at V and 4 bases at J, with 28 bases between the two ends. The CDR3 coding sequence is TGTGCCACCAACCCTTTCCAGGGCAGTACATCGCTCTATGGCTACACCTTC. Translation: CATNPFQGSTSLYGYTF.

This clonotype was observed many times. This chain joins TRBV7-8 and TRBJ2-3; unclear D gene. The CDR3 loop spans 14 amino acids. V lost 2 bases and J lost 4, with 10 bases in between. The V gene's germline CDR1 is SGHVS and CDR2 FQNEAQ. CDR3 residues: CASSLTMVPDTQYF. The DNA of the CDR3 is TGTGCCAGCAGCTTAACTATGGTCCCAGATACGCAGTATTTT. The whole variable domain, remainder taken from reference TRBV7-8 and TRBJ2-3, is GAGVSQSPRYKVAKRGQDVALRCDPISGHVSLFWYQQALGQGPEFLTYFQNEAQLDKSGLPSDRFFAERPEGSVSTLKIQRTQQEDSAVYLCASSLTMVPDTQYFGPGTRLTVL.

The table lists this clonotype with a few counts. The CDR3 here is CASSSLGLENTGELFF. The CDR3 nucleotides are TGTGCCAGCAGTTCCCTTGGACTAGAGAACACCGGGGAGCTGTTTTTT. The chain uses TRBV6-5 and TRBJ2-2, with TRBD2 identical over 7 bases. Germline CDR1 reads MNHEY; CDR2 reads SVGAGI. The junction had 6 bases not matched to a gene; V was cut back by 4 bases and J by 1 base. The CDR3 covers 16 residues.

This clonotype was counted many times. The rearrangement links TRBV7-8 to TRBJ1-2; possible D gene TRBD1, 5 bases. Germline V lookup: CDR1 SGHVS, CDR2 FQNEAQ. This CDR3 region has 14 residues. Trimming removed 5 bases at V and 2 bases at J, with 12 bases between. CDR3 in amino acids: CASSGDLGNYGYTF. The CDR3 bases are TGTGCCAGCAGCGGGGACCTCGGGAACTATGGCTACACCTTC.

The chain uses TRBV6-5 and TRBJ2-6, with a weak D call TRBD1 (6 bases). Germline V gene lookup returns CDR1 MNHEY and CDR2 SVGAGI. The CDR3 has 19 amino acids. The V gene lost 2 bases and the J gene lost 0 bases, with 17 bases spanning the gap. CDR3 protein: CASSYQPGASLSGANVLTF. The CDR3 DNA follows: TGTGCCAGCAGTTACCAACCAGGGGCCTCCCTCTCTGGGGCCAACGTCCTGACTTTC.

Many counts were recorded for this clonotype. V is TRBV28 and J is TRBJ1-5, with unresolved D. V lost 7 bases to trimming and J lost 6 bases, with 22 bases between them. The CDR3 has 16 amino acids. CDR1 is MDHEN, CDR2 SYDVKM, per germline. The CDR3 nucleotides are TGTGCCAGCACCCCGGGCTTGGGGAGAGAAGGTCAGCCCCAGCATTTT. Protein: CASTPGLGREGQPQHF.

This clonotype was found many times. CDR3 protein: CASSEGGTGNTIYF. The DNA of the CDR3 is TGTGCCAGCAGTGAAGGTGGAACTGGAAACACCATATATTTT. The chain links TRBV6-1 to TRBJ1-3; D is unclear. Germline CDR1 MNHNS, CDR2 SASEGT. The V end was cut by 1 base, the J end by 2 bases, with 6 bases between. This CDR3 spans 14 amino acids.

This clonotype was found a few times. The rearrangement links TRBV7-2 to TRBJ2-7, with 10 nucleotides matching TRBD2. V shed 3 bases, J shed 0 bases, and the junction held 8 bases outside the gene matches. Germline assignment: CDR1 SGHTA and CDR2 FQGNSA. The CDR3 totals 17 residues. The CDR3 nucleotides read TGTGCCAGCAGCTTCCATATGACTAGCGGGTTCTCCTACGAGCAGTACTTC. It encodes CASSFHMTSGFSYEQYF.